This passage covers 25 T cell receptor beta chains from one sample sequenced in a study of blood T cell repertoires in COVID-19. The repertoire was sequenced with immunoSEQ multiplex PCR; TCRdb's copy has only in-frame clones and lacks some. The sample records 140,000 or so clones, 80% to 90% being singletons. Material: peripheral blood. The receptors originated from a woman older than 75 with acute or convalescent COVID-19.

This clone appeared once. The chain is built from TRBV3-1 (or the pseudogene TRBV3-2) and TRBJ2-1; 8 bases align to TRBD2. The germline gives CDR1 LGHDT, CDR2 YNNKEL (reference sequence). The CDR3 runs 17 residues. The V and J ends lost 0 bases and 6 bases, in that order; junction bases with no gene match: 10. In nucleotides, the CDR3 is TGTGCCAGCAGCCAAGACCTTCTTAGCGGGGCGATCAATGAGCAGTTCTTC. Translating gives CASSQDLLSGAINEQFF.

V usage is TRBV5-1 and J usage is TRBJ2-2; D might be TRBD2 (5 bases). Deletions cut 4 bases from V and 5 bases from J, with 12 bases between. In germline, CDR1 is SGHRS, CDR2 YFSETQ. The CDR3 consists of 14 residues. In DNA form, the CDR3 reads TGCGCCAGCAGCGGACGGACGGGAACCGGGGAGCTGTTTTTT. This encodes CASSGRTGTGELFF. Full variable domain (missing parts from reference TRBV5-1 and TRBJ2-2): KAGVTQTPRYLIKTRGQQVTLSCSPISGHRSVSWYQQTPGQGLQFLFEYFSETQRNKGNFPGRFSGRQFSNSRSEMNVSTLELGDSALYLCASSGRTGTGELFFGEGSRLTVL.

This chain uses TRBV7-2 with TRBJ2-3; D perhaps matches TRBD2 (7 bases). V was trimmed by 1 base and J by 5 bases, leaving 13 bases between them. Germline loops: CDR1 SGHTA, CDR2 FQGNSA. CDR3 length: 15 amino acids. The CDR3 nucleotides read TGTGCCAGCAGCTTAGAAAACAGGGAGGGAGATACGCAGTATTTT. It specifies CASSLENREGDTQYF.

This clone was seen only once. V gene TRBV29-1 combines with J gene TRBJ1-1; D ambiguous. This CDR3 has 14 amino acids. Looked up from germline, CDR1 is SQVTM and CDR2 is ANQGSEA. The CDR3 region is CLTFKVASNTEAFF. The CDR3 DNA follows: TGCCTAACTTTCAAAGTAGCTTCGAACACTGAAGCTTTCTTT. Looking up the rest from reference TRBV29-1 and TRBJ1-1 gives the full variable domain: SAVISQKPSRDICQRGTSLTIQCQVDSQVTMMFWYRQQPGQSLTLIATANQGSEATYESGFVIDKFPISRPNLTFSTLTVSNMSPEDSSIYLCLTFKVASNTEAFFGQGTRLTVV.

The chain recombines TRBV3-1 (or the pseudogene TRBV3-2) with TRBJ1-6, with unresolved D. Trimming shortened V by 4 bases and J by 5 bases, and 6 bases separated the two germline ends. The CDR3 consists of 13 residues. Germline V gene sequence: CDR1 LGHDT, CDR2 YNNKEL (reference sequence). The DNA for the CDR3 is TGTGCCAGCAGCCGACTGGATAATTCACCCCTCCACTTT. This gives the protein CASSRLDNSPLHF.

The chain uses TRBV5-6 and TRBJ1-2; 7 bases map to TRBD1. This CDR3 spans 13 amino acids. V shed 5 bases and J 4 bases; nucleotides not matched to a gene: 5. The germline V gene has CDR1 SGHDT and CDR2 YYEEEE. Here the CDR3 reads CASSSGGLYGYTF. Written as DNA, the CDR3 is TGTGCCAGCAGTTCAGGGGGACTCTATGGCTACACCTTC.

The rearrangement joins TRBV7-9 to TRBJ1-2, with 7 bases matching TRBD1. Trimming removed 5 bases from V and 8 bases from J; junction bases left unmatched: 11. The length of the CDR3 is 14 residues. Germline V gene data show CDR1 as SEHNR and CDR2 as FQNEAQ (reference sequence). This chain's CDR3 is CASSRDREVNGYTF. In nucleotides, the CDR3 is TGTGCCAGCAGCCGCGACAGGGAAGTGAACGGCTACACCTTC.

CDR3 in amino acids: CASSRLGVSYNEQFF. CDR3 DNA sequence: TGTGCCAGCAGTCGACTTGGAGTTTCCTACAATGAGCAGTTCTTC. J is TRBJ2-1 and V is TRBV7-3; D unresolved. The CDR3 runs to 15 residues. Germline assignment: CDR1 SGHTA and CDR2 FQGTGA. V lost 6 bases and J 1 base, leaving 13 bases between the germline ends. The variable domain in full, completed from reference TRBV7-3 and TRBJ2-1, reads GAGVSQTPSNKVTEKGKYVELRCDPISGHTALYWYRQSLGQGPEFLIYFQGTGAADDSGLPNDRFFAVRPEGSVSTLKIQRTERGDSAVYLCASSRLGVSYNEQFFGPGTRLTVL.

This CDR3 is CASPGTSGGDTQYF. The CDR3 bases are TGTGCCAGCCCCGGGACTAGCGGGGGAGATACGCAGTATTTT. V and J are TRBV6-5 and TRBJ2-3; 14 bases are shared with TRBD2. CDR1 is MNHEY and CDR2 is SVGAGI in the germline V gene. The ends lost 8 bases at V and 5 bases at J; junction bases unmatched: 3. The CDR3 is 14 residues long.

This clone appeared once. The V and J genes are TRBV7-2 and TRBJ2-7; 7 bases match TRBD1. In germline, CDR1 is SGHTA, CDR2 FQGNSA. Trimming removed 5 bases from V and 3 bases from J; junction bases left unmatched: 10. The CDR3 totals 15 residues. The CDR3: CASSRGLGQIYEQYF. Written as DNA, the CDR3 is TGTGCCAGCAGCAGAGGTCTGGGACAGATCTACGAGCAGTACTTC.

The gene calls are TRBV28 and TRBJ1-3; D possibly corresponds to TRBD1 (5 bases). This CDR3 contains 15 residues. Trimming took off 0 bases at V and 0 bases at J, with 6 bases between the two ends. CDR1 is MDHEN, CDR2 SYDVKM, per germline. The CDR3: CASSLWDNSGNTIYF. Here the CDR3 DNA reads TGTGCCAGCAGTTTATGGGACAACTCTGGAAACACCATATATTTT.

The chain is built from TRBV2 and TRBJ1-2, with 7 bases fitting TRBD1. The germline V gene encodes CDR1 SNHLY and CDR2 FYNNEI. The CDR3 runs 13 residues. Unmatched junction bases numbered 6, after V lost 11 bases and J lost 0 bases. The CDR3 is CAGNRGANYGYTF. The CDR3 nucleotides are TGTGCCGGAAACAGGGGAGCTAACTATGGCTACACCTTC. Full variable domain (rest looked up from reference TRBV2 and TRBJ1-2): EPEVTQTPSHQVTQMGQEVILRCVPISNHLYFYWYRQILGQKVEFLVSFYNNEISEKSEIFDDQFSVERPDGSNFTLKIRSTKLEDSAMYFCAGNRGANYGYTFGSGTRLTVV.

This chain joins TRBV7-3 and TRBJ1-1; weak D call: TRBD1 (5 bases). CDR3 length equals 14 residues. V was clipped by 0 bases and J by 5 bases, with 10 bases between them. CDR1 and CDR2 (germline): SGHTA, FQGTGA. In DNA form, the CDR3 reads TGTGCCAGCAGCTTAACCTCAGGGCAGACTGAAGCTTTCTTT. It yields the protein CASSLTSGQTEAFF.

This clone was detected only once. This chain links TRBV12-5 with TRBJ1-2, with TRBD1 identical over 12 bases. This CDR3 has 14 residues. Germline CDR1 is LGHNT and CDR2 is FRNRAP. With V trimmed by 1 base and J by 13 bases, 7 bases remained unmatched. CDR3 coding DNA: TGTGCTAGTGGTTTGGCCGGGACAGGGGGCTTTGGCACCTTC. It encodes CASGLAGTGGFGTF.

The chain recombines TRBV28 with TRBJ1-2, with a possible D match to TRBD1 (5 bases). The CDR3 is 13 amino acids. V gave up 5 bases and J gave up 7 bases, with 14 bases separating them. The germline gives CDR1 MDHEN, CDR2 SYDVKM. CDR3 coding DNA: TGTGCCAGCAGTCTCTTGACAGATCGTGGCTACACCTTC. It codes for CASSLLTDRGYTF.

The chain links TRBV11-2 to TRBJ1-2; 9 nucleotides match TRBD1. Germline V CDR1 and CDR2: SGHAT, FQNNGV. J was trimmed by 2 bases and V by 4 bases; bases with no gene match: 5. CDR3 size: 15 residues. The CDR3 is CASSYMTGGNYGYTF. The CDR3 DNA follows: TGTGCCAGCAGCTACATGACAGGGGGGAACTATGGCTACACCTTC.

This clone was observed a single time. This chain connects TRBV11-2 to TRBJ2-2; possibly TRBD1 for D (6 bases). Trimming took 6 bases from V and 7 from J, leaving 18 bases between them. CDR1 is SGHAT and CDR2 is FQNNGV in the germline V gene. The CDR3 has 15 residues. CDR3 nucleotide sequence: TGTGCCAGCAGAGGGTCGGTCAGGGGTTTCGGGGAGCTGTTTTTT. Encoded protein: CASRGSVRGFGELFF.

J is TRBJ1-5 and V is TRBV19; 9 nucleotides match TRBD1. The length of the CDR3 is 15 residues. V shed 6 bases, J shed 1 base, and the junction held 4 bases outside the gene matches. The germline V gene has CDR1 LNHDA and CDR2 SQIVND (reference sequence). DNA for the CDR3: TGTGCCAGTAGCCCGGGACAGGGCAGCAATCAGCCCCAGCATTTT. It encodes CASSPGQGSNQPQHF.

This clone showed up just once. V usage is TRBV7-2 and J usage is TRBJ1-2; D gene ambiguous. The V gene lost 5 bases and the J gene lost 8 bases, with 12 bases spanning the gap. The CDR3 runs 12 residues. The V gene's germline CDR1 is SGHTA and CDR2 FQGNSA. For the CDR3, the DNA is TGTGCCAGCAGCCCCCCCCCACAGGGCTACACCTTC. Its translation is CASSPPPQGYTF. The variable domain in full, completed from reference TRBV7-2 and TRBJ1-2, reads GAGVSQSPSNKVTEKGKDVELRCDPISGHTALYWYRQSLGQGLEFLIYFQGNSAPDKSGLPSDRFSAERTGGSVSTLTIQRTQQEDSAVYLCASSPPPQGYTFGSGTRLTVV.

The chain carries TRBV5-1 and TRBJ2-1, with 15 bases fitting TRBD2. J lost 9 bases, V lost 4 bases, and 8 bases had no gene match. CDR1 is SGHRS, CDR2 YFSETQ, per germline. The CDR3 sequence is 16 residues long. The chain's CDR3 is CASSLGLAGGRSEQFF. The CDR3 DNA is TGCGCCAGCAGCCTGGGACTAGCGGGGGGCCGAAGTGAGCAGTTCTTC.

V usage is TRBV29-1 and J usage is TRBJ1-4; perhaps TRBD1 as D (5 bases). The V gene lost 4 bases and the J gene lost 7 bases, with 19 bases spanning the gap. There are 15 residues in the CDR3. Germline V gene sequence: CDR1 SQVTM, CDR2 ANQGSEA. The CDR3 region is CSVAGDSGSGEKLFF. The CDR3 DNA reads TGCAGCGTTGCGGGTGACAGCGGGTCTGGTGAAAAACTGTTTTTT.

This chain connects TRBV28 to TRBJ1-5; 8 bases match TRBD1. CDR1 is MDHEN, CDR2 SYDVKM, per germline. J was trimmed by 4 bases and V by 4 bases; bases with no gene match: 12. This CDR3 is built from 17 residues. In DNA form, the CDR3 reads TGTGCCAGCAGTTCGTCCGCTAGGGGACAGGAAAATCAGCCCCAGCATTTT. The encoded protein is CASSSSARGQENQPQHF.

CDR3 loop: CSVDRGVLWHGYTF. In nucleotides, the CDR3 is TGCAGCGTTGATCGAGGTGTGCTTTGGCATGGCTACACCTTC. The chain carries TRBV29-1 and TRBJ1-2, with D hard to call. The germline V gene encodes CDR1 SQVTM and CDR2 ANQGSEA. Trimming removed 3 bases at V and 6 bases at J, with 17 bases between. The CDR3 has 14 residues. Full variable domain (outside the CDR3, taken from reference TRBV29-1 and TRBJ1-2): SAVISQKPSRDICQRGTSLTIQCQVDSQVTMMFWYRQQPGQSLTLIATANQGSEATYESGFVIDKFPISRPNLTFSTLTVSNMSPEDSSIYLCSVDRGVLWHGYTFGSGTRLTVV.

The chain employs TRBV7-3 and TRBJ1-1; D unresolved. V lost 5 bases and J lost 6, with 16 bases in between. The CDR3 is 14 amino acids. The germline V gene encodes CDR1 SGHTA and CDR2 FQGTGA. The CDR3 DNA reads as TGTGCCAGCAGCCCAATGGGCAGGCCCTCTGAAGCTTTCTTT. Residues: CASSPMGRPSEAFF.

V is TRBV18 and J is TRBJ1-2; a possible D gene is TRBD1 (6 bases). From germline, CDR1 is KGHSH and CDR2 LQKENI. The CDR3 length is 14 residues. Trimming shortened V by 3 bases and J by 4 bases, and 12 bases separated the two germline ends. DNA of the CDR3: TGTGCCAGCTCACCGGACAGCACCGGCTATGGCTACACCTTC. Translation gives CASSPDSTGYGYTF.